This TCR beta chain came from a study of cytomegalovirus exposure and HLA in healthy donors. Donors consisted of healthy bone marrow donors. Donors likely had unrecorded immune exposures despite being nominally healthy when sampled. The V gene's germline CDR1 is SNHLY and CDR2 FYNNEI. The CDR3 sequence is 12 residues long. Trimming removed 5 bases at V and 8 bases at J, with 10 bases between. The PCR had 60 Vbeta and 13 Jbeta primers. The data were produced by immunoSEQ multiplex PCR, yet TCRdb's version contains in-frame clones alone and is incomplete. The sample has about 190,000 clones; under 80% are singletons. Notes on this clone: Its cognate antigen is unknown.

Notes on the study in general: Reportedly, cytomegalovirus status was diagnosed with high sensitivity and specificity. A few chains linked to CMV were shown in vitro to be specific for CMV antigens.

The rearrangement uses TRBV2 and TRBJ2-1; no firm D call. The sample taken for sequencing was PBMCs. The receptor's source is a man aged 30-40 years in good health and CMV-seropositive. This chain's CDR3 is CASSQRGYEQFF. The CDR3 DNA is TGTGCCAGCAGTCAACGAGGATATGAGCAGTTCTTC.